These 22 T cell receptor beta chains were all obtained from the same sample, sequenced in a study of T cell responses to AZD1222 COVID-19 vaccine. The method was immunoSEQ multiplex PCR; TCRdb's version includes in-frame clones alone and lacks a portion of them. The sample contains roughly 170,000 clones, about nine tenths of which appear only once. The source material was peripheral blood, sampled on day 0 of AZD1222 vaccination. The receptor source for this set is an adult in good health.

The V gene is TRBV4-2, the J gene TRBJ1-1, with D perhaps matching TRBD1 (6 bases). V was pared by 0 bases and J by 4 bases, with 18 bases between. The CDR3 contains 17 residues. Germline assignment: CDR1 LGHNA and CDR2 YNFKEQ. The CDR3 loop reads CASSQDQREGGVTEAFF. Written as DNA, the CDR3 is TGTGCCAGCAGCCAAGATCAAAGGGAAGGGGGAGTCACTGAAGCTTTCTTT.

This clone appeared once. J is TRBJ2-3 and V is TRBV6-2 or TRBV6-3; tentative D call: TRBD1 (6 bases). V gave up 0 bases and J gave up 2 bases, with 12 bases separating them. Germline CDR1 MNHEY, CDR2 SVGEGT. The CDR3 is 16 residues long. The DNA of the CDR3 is TGTGCCAGCAGTTACTCTCCGGGACAAACCACAGATACGCAGTATTTT. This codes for CASSYSPGQTTDTQYF.

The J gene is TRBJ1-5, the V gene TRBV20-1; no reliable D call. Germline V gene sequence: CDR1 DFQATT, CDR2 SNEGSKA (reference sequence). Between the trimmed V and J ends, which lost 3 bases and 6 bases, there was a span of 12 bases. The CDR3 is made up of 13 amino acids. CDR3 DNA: TGCAGTGCTAGTCTGGGGTCGGGTCAGCCCCAGCATTTT. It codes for CSASLGSGQPQHF.

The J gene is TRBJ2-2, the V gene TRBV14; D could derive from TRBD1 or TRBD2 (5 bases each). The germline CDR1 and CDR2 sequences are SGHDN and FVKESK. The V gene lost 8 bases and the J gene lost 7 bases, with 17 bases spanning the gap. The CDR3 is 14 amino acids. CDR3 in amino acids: CASARRLGDGELFF. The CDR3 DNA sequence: TGTGCCAGCGCCCGACGATTGGGGGACGGGGAGCTGTTTTTT.

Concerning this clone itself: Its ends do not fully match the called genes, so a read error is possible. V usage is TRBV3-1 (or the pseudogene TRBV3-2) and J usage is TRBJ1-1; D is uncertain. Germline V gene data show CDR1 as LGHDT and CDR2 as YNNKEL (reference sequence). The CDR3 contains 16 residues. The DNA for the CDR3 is TGTGCCAGCAGCCAAGTCGTTATGCCAAAGAACTCTGAAGCTTTCTTT. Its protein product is CASSQVVMPKNSEAFF.

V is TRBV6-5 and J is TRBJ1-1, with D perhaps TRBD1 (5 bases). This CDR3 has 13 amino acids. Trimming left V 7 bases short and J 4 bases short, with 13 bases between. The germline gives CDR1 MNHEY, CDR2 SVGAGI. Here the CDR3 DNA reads TGTGCCAGCACCGGGGCGGCGGGCACTGAAGCTTTCTTT. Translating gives CASTGAAGTEAFF.

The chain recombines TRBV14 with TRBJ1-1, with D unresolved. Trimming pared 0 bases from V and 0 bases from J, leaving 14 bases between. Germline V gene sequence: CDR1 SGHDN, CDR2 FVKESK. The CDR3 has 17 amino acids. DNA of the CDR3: TGTGCCAGCAGCCAAGATTACCCGGAGGTCATGAACACTGAAGCTTTCTTT. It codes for CASSQDYPEVMNTEAFF. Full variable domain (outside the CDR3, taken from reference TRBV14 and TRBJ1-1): EAGVTQFPSHSVIEKGQTVTLRCDPISGHDNLYWYRRVMGKEIKFLLHFVKESKQDESGMPNNRFLAERTGGTYSTLKVQPAELEDSGVYFCASSQDYPEVMNTEAFFGQGTRLTVV.

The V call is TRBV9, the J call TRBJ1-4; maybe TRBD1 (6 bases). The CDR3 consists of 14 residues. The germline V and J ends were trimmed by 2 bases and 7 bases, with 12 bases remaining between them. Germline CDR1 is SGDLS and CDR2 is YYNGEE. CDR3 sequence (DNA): TGTGCCAGCAGCGTTGGACAGAATGCTGAAAAACTGTTTTTT. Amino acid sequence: CASSVGQNAEKLFF.

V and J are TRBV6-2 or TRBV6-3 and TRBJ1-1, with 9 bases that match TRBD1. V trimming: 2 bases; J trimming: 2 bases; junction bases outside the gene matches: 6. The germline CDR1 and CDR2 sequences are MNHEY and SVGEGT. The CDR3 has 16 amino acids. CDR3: CASSYTGTGRNTEAFF. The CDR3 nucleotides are TGTGCCAGCAGTTACACTGGGACAGGGCGAAACACTGAAGCTTTCTTT.

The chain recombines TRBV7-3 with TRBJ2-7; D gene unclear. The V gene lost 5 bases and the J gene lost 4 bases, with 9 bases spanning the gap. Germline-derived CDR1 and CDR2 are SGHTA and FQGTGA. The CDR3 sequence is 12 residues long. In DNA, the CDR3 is TGTGCCAGCAGCATGTCCCCGTACGAGCAGTACTTC. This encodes CASSMSPYEQYF.

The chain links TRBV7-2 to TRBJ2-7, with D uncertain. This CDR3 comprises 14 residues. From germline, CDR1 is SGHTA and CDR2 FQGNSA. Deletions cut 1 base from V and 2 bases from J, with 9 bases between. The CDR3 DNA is TGTGCCAGCAGCTTAGTGGCAGCTACCTACGAGCAGTACTTC. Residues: CASSLVAATYEQYF.

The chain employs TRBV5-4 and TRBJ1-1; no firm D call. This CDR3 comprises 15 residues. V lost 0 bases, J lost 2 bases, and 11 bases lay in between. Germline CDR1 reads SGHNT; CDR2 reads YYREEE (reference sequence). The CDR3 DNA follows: TGTGCCAGCAGCTTGGCTCAACAGCCAAACACTGAAGCTTTCTTT. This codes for CASSLAQQPNTEAFF. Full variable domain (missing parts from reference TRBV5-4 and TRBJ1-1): ETGVTQSPTHLIKTRGQQVTLRCSSQSGHNTVSWYQQALGQGPQFIFQYYREEENGRGNFPPRFSGLQFPNYSSELNVNALELDDSALYLCASSLAQQPNTEAFFGQGTRLTVV.

This CDR3 reads CASSLGTTWGGEKLFF. CDR3 coding DNA: TGTGCCAGCAGCTTAGGGACGACATGGGGCGGGGAAAAACTGTTTTTT. The gene calls are TRBV7-8 and TRBJ1-4, with a possible D match to TRBD1 (5 bases). The CDR3 consists of 16 residues. Germline CDR1 reads SGHVS; CDR2 reads FQNEAQ. With 1 base removed from V and 8 bases from J, the gap between germline ends came to 17 bases.

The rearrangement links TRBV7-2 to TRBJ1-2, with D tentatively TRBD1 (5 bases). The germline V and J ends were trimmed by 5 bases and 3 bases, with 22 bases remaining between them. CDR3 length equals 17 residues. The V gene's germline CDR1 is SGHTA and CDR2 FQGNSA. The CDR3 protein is CASSPYRQRGRDYGYTF. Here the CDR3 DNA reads TGTGCCAGCAGCCCCTACAGGCAGCGGGGGAGGGACTATGGCTACACCTTC.

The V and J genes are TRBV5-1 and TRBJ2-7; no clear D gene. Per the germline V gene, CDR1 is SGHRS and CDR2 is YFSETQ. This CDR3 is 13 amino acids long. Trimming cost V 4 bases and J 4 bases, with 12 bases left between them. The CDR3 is CASSTGPTYEQYF. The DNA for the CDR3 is TGCGCCAGCAGCACGGGCCCAACGTACGAGCAGTACTTC.

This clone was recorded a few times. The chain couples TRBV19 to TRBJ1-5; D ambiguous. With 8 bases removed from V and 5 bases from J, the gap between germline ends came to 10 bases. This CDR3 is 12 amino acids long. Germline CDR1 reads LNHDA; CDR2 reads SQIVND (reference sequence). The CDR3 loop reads CASGPGYQPQHF. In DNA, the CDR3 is TGTGCCAGTGGACCTGGATATCAGCCCCAGCATTTT.

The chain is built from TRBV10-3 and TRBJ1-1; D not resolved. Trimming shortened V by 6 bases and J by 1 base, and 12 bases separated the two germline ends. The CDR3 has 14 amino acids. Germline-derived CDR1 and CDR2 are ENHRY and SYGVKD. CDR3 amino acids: CAIRETEENTEAFF. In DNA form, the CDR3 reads TGTGCCATCAGGGAAACAGAGGAGAACACTGAAGCTTTCTTT.

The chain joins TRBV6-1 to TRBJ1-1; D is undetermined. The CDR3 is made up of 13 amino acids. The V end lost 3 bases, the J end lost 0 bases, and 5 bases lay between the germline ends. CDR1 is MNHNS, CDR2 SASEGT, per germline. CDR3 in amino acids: CASSDSMNTEAFF. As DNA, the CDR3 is TGTGCCAGCAGTGATTCGATGAACACTGAAGCTTTCTTT.

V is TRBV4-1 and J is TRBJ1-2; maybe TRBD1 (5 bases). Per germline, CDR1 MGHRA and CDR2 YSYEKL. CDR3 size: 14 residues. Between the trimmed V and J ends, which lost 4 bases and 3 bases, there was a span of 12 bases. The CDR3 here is CASSPGGEYYGYTF. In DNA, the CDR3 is TGCGCCAGCAGCCCAGGAGGGGAATACTATGGCTACACCTTC.

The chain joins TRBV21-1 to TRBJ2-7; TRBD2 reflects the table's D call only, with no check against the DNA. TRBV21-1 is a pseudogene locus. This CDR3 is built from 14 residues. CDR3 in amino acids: CASSKEPGNYEQYF. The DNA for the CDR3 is TGTGCCAGCAGCAAAGAACCGGGGAATTACGAGCAGTACTTC.

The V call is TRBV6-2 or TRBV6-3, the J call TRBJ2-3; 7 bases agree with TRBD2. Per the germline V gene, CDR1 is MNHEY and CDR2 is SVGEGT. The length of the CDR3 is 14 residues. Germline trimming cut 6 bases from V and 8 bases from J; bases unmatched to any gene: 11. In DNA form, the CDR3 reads TGTGCCAGCAGCCAGCCAGCGGGGATCCGTACGCAGTATTTT. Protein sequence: CASSQPAGIRTQYF.

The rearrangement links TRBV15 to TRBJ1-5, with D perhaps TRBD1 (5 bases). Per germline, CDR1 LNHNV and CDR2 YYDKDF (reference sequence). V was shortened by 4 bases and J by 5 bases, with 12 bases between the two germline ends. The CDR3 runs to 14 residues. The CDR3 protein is CATSTTGADQPQHF. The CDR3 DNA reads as TGTGCCACCAGCACTACAGGAGCGGATCAGCCCCAGCATTTT.